This T cell receptor beta chain was obtained from a study of identical twins. Using its own MiXCR run on the 5' RACE reads, TCRdb lists one record per CDR3 protein. Found here are around 250,000 distinct CDR3 sequences, 5.5% to 7% of them singletons; the top ten hold roughly 3.6%. This clonotype was counted a few times. Per germline, CDR1 DFQATT and CDR2 SNEGSKA (reference sequence). V lost 3 bases, J lost 5 bases, and 5 bases stayed unmatched. The CDR3 is 15 amino acids. These data also formed part of another study, on yellow fever vaccine responses in identical twins.

The J gene is TRBJ2-3, the V gene TRBV20-1; 13 nucleotides agree with TRBD2. Source material: memory (CD45RO+) T cells sorted from blood. This TCR was sampled from a woman aged 18-29 years in good health. CDR3 DNA: TGCAGTGCTAGCCCACGACTAGCGGGGGGAGATACGCAGTATTTT. Translated, it gives CSASPRLAGGDTQYF.